A single sample is the source of the 24 T cell receptor beta chains below, sequenced in a study of cytomegalovirus exposure and HLA in healthy donors. The PCR employed 60 Vbeta primers together with 13 Jbeta primers. Clones were read by immunoSEQ multiplex PCR, and TCRdb kept only the in-frame ones, dropping some. The listing contains more than 100,000 clones. Sequencing input: PBMCs. Receptors were obtained from a woman aged 40 to 50 in good health and CMV-seronegative.

The genes are TRBV4-3 and TRBJ1-1, with D hard to call. Between the trimmed V and J ends, which lost 4 bases and 7 bases, there was a span of 13 bases. Germline V lookup: CDR1 LGHNA, CDR2 YSLEER. The CDR3 sequence is 13 residues long. This chain's CDR3 is CASSPAPGYEAFF. The CDR3 nucleotides read TGCGCCAGCAGCCCGGCCCCGGGATATGAAGCTTTCTTT.

The chain employs TRBV29-1 and TRBJ1-1, with D tentatively TRBD1 (5 bases). The CDR3 is 14 residues long. Germline lookup yields CDR1 SQVTM and CDR2 ANQGSEA. Trimming stripped 4 bases from V and 4 bases from J, with 16 bases between. The CDR3 nucleotides read TGCAGCGTTGTCGTGACAGAATGGAGCACTGAAGCTTTCTTT. Its protein product is CSVVVTEWSTEAFF.

V gene TRBV19 combines with J gene TRBJ1-2; unclear D gene. The V end was cut by 1 base, the J end by 4 bases, with 10 bases between. The CDR3 has 14 residues. Germline CDR1 and CDR2: LNHDA and SQIVND (reference sequence). DNA for the CDR3: TGTGCCAGTAGTATAGCCGGGGTTGGCTATGGCTACACCTTC. It specifies CASSIAGVGYGYTF. The full variable domain, in which reference TRBV19 and TRBJ1-2 provide the parts outside the CDR3, is DGGITQSPKYLFRKEGQNVTLSCEQNLNHDAMYWYRQDPGQGLRLIYYSQIVNDFQKGDIAEGYSVSREKKESFPLTVTSAQKNPTAFYLCASSIAGVGYGYTFGSGTRLTVV.

The chain has TRBV5-1 and TRBJ1-1; D unresolved. The CDR3 has 14 amino acids. V was trimmed by 5 bases and J by 1 base, leaving 12 bases between them. The V gene's germline CDR1 is SGHRS and CDR2 YFSETQ. CDR3 loop: CASSPNRGNTEAFF. The DNA of the CDR3 is TGCGCCAGCAGTCCGAACCGGGGGAACACTGAAGCTTTCTTT.

CDR3 loop: CASSPDRDNEQFF. As DNA, the CDR3 is TGTGCCAGCAGCCCCGACAGGGACAATGAGCAGTTCTTC. The chain employs TRBV7-2 and TRBJ2-1; 7 bases agree with TRBD1. V dropped 5 bases and J dropped 5; count of bases not matched to a gene: 3. Germline V gives CDR1 SGHTA, CDR2 FQGNSA. This CDR3 has 13 residues.

Concerning this clone itself: At the DNA level, this CDR3 is encoded by other sequences in the same sample as well. The V gene is TRBV7-2, the J gene TRBJ1-1; no clear D. Germline loops: CDR1 SGHTA, CDR2 FQGNSA. Trimming removed 0 bases at V and 4 bases at J, with 12 bases between. The CDR3 length is 15 residues. CDR3 region: CASSLASGSGTEAFF. CDR3 DNA: TGTGCCAGCAGCTTAGCGTCGGGCAGCGGCACTGAAGCTTTCTTT. The entire variable domain, with the rest obtained from reference TRBV7-2 and TRBJ1-1, is as follows: GAGVSQSPSNKVTEKGKDVELRCDPISGHTALYWYRQSLGQGLEFLIYFQGNSAPDKSGLPSDRFSAERTGGSVSTLTIQRTQQEDSAVYLCASSLASGSGTEAFFGQGTRLTVV.

CDR3 in DNA: TGTGCCATCAGATCGACAGGGGCCTACACTGAAGCTTTCTTT. The encoded protein is CAIRSTGAYTEAFF. The chain combines TRBV10-3 with TRBJ1-1; TRBD1 agrees at 8 bases. Germline V gene lookup returns CDR1 ENHRY and CDR2 SYGVKD. With 6 bases clipped from V and 3 bases from J, the junction kept 6 bases outside the gene matches. The CDR3 is 14 amino acids.

CDR3 in DNA: TGTGCCAGCAGCTTAAAGATGTGGGGCTCCGCGGATAATTCACCCCTCCACTTT. It translates to CASSLKMWGSADNSPLHF. This sequence joins TRBV7-2 and TRBJ1-6; D might be TRBD1 (5 bases). CDR3 size: 18 residues. Germline values: CDR1 SGHTA, CDR2 FQGNSA. Between the trimmed V and J ends, which lost 2 bases and 5 bases, there was a span of 19 bases.

CDR3 loop: CASSLAGGNNYGYTF. In nucleotides, the CDR3 is TGCGCCAGCAGCTTGGCCGGAGGGAATAACTATGGCTACACCTTC. The chain couples TRBV5-1 to TRBJ1-2; D is unclear. Germline CDR1 is SGHRS and CDR2 is YFSETQ. Trimming shortened V by 0 bases and J by 1 base, and 10 bases separated the two germline ends. This CDR3 is built from 15 residues.

The J gene is TRBJ2-2, the V gene TRBV28; maybe TRBD1 (6 bases). Per the germline V gene, CDR1 is MDHEN and CDR2 is SYDVKM. This CDR3 comprises 14 residues. V lost 6 bases and J lost 1, with 9 bases in between. The CDR3 region has the DNA TGTGCCAGCAGGAAACAGGGGAACACCGGGGAGCTGTTTTTT. Protein: CASRKQGNTGELFF.

The rearrangement uses TRBV27 and TRBJ1-2, with D perhaps TRBD1 (6 bases). Trimming removed 7 bases from V and 3 bases from J, with 18 bases in between. The CDR3 runs 15 residues. Germline V gene sequence: CDR1 MNHEY, CDR2 SMNVEV (reference sequence). The CDR3, as DNA: TGTGCCAGCAACTCCACAGGGTATTACGACTATGGCTACACCTTC. This encodes CASNSTGYYDYGYTF.

V is TRBV7-2 and J is TRBJ1-1, with 8 bases fitting TRBD1. The V segment lost 2 bases and the J segment 0 bases; nucleotides outside the gene matches: 2. Per the germline V gene, CDR1 is SGHTA and CDR2 is FQGNSA. This CDR3 has 15 residues. CDR3 protein: CASSLRTGMNTEAFF. CDR3 bases: TGTGCCAGCAGCTTAAGGACAGGGATGAACACTGAAGCTTTCTTT.

V and J are TRBV10-3 and TRBJ1-1; D perhaps matches TRBD1 (6 bases). The ends were cut back, 7 bases at V and 7 bases at J, with 16 bases in the middle. Germline assignment: CDR1 ENHRY and CDR2 SYGVKD. This CDR3 is 13 amino acids long. CDR3 sequence reads: CAITPGGQSEAFF. As DNA, the CDR3 is TGTGCCATCACCCCTGGGGGACAAAGTGAAGCTTTCTTT.

The chain is built from TRBV5-1 and TRBJ2-2; D is ambiguous. Between the trimmed V and J ends, which lost 4 bases and 7 bases, there was a span of 8 bases. Germline CDR1 and CDR2: SGHRS and YFSETQ. CDR3 length: 12 amino acids. The CDR3 region has the DNA TGCGCCAGCAGCCCCGGAGACGGGGAGCTGTTTTTT. Translating gives CASSPGDGELFF.

The chain has TRBV28 and TRBJ2-3, with TRBD1 matching 9 bases. The CDR3 length is 17 residues. The trim removed 7 bases at V and 4 bases at J, leaving 15 bases unmatched. The germline V gene encodes CDR1 MDHEN and CDR2 SYDVKM. The CDR3 spells CASIPPNWDRDSDTQYF. The CDR3 DNA sequence: TGTGCCAGCATTCCTCCGAACTGGGACAGGGATTCAGATACGCAGTATTTT. The whole variable domain, filled in from reference TRBV28 and TRBJ2-3, reads DVKVTQSSRYLVKRTGEKVFLECVQDMDHENMFWYRQDPGLGLRLIYFSYDVKMKEKGDIPEGYSVSREKKERFSLILESASTNQTSMYLCASIPPNWDRDSDTQYFGPGTRLTVL.

The chain links TRBV6-6 to TRBJ1-2; 8 positions agree with TRBD1. V gave up 2 bases and J gave up 7 bases; unmatched junction bases: 6. Germline CDR1 MNHNY, CDR2 SVGAGI (reference sequence). The CDR3 consists of 14 residues. CDR3 DNA: TGTGCCAGCAGTTACCGGACAGGGTGGGGTGGCTACACCTTC. Residues: CASSYRTGWGGYTF.

The chain recombines TRBV19 with TRBJ1-2; the match to TRBD1 covers 7 bases. Germline V gives CDR1 LNHDA, CDR2 SQIVND (reference sequence). This CDR3 is 14 amino acids long. With V trimmed by 6 bases and J by 0 bases, 4 bases remained unmatched. Here the CDR3 DNA reads TGTGCCAGTAGAAGACAGGGCGCTAACTATGGCTACACCTTC. This encodes CASRRQGANYGYTF.

The chain recombines TRBV11-3 with TRBJ2-3; tentative D call: TRBD1 (5 bases). V was trimmed by 0 bases and J by 6 bases, leaving 10 bases between them. Germline CDR1 is SGHNT and CDR2 is YENEEA. CDR3 length: 14 amino acids. CDR3 protein: CASSLDRVLDTQYF. DNA of the CDR3: TGTGCCAGCAGCTTAGACAGGGTCCTTGATACGCAGTATTTT.

The chain links TRBV5-1 to TRBJ2-1; 7 nucleotides line up with TRBD1. This CDR3 has 14 residues. J gave up 3 bases and V 5 bases, and 5 bases lay outside the gene matches. Germline assignment: CDR1 SGHRS and CDR2 YFSETQ. The CDR3 DNA is TGCGCCAGCAGTTATCGGACAGGCTACAATGAGCAGTTCTTC. It specifies CASSYRTGYNEQFF.

J is TRBJ2-5 and V is TRBV5-1, with 8 bases aligning to TRBD2. The CDR3 is 15 amino acids. V lost 1 base and J lost 2; bases outside the gene matches: 4. Germline loops: CDR1 SGHRS, CDR2 YFSETQ. CDR3 DNA sequence: TGCGCCAGCAGCTTGAGCGGGGGCAGACAAGAGACCCAGTACTTC. Its protein is CASSLSGGRQETQYF.

V usage is TRBV5-1 and J usage is TRBJ1-6; maybe TRBD1 (5 bases). Germline V gene lookup returns CDR1 SGHRS and CDR2 YFSETQ. This CDR3 has 15 residues. The V end was cut by 4 bases, the J end by 4 bases, with 12 bases between. The CDR3 nucleotides read TGCGCCAGCAGCGGGGCGACACTATATAATTCACCCCTCCACTTT. Protein sequence: CASSGATLYNSPLHF.

The J gene is TRBJ1-2, the V gene TRBV29-1; possibly TRBD1 for D (5 bases). Germline V gene lookup returns CDR1 SQVTM and CDR2 ANQGSEA. The CDR3 covers 12 residues. CDR3 region: CTIQENRSGYTF. Written as DNA, the CDR3 is TGCACCATACAGGAGAATCGGAGTGGCTACACCTTC.

V and J are TRBV5-1 and TRBJ2-1, with D maybe TRBD2 (7 bases). This CDR3 comprises 16 residues. V gave up 2 bases and J gave up 1 base, with 13 bases separating them. Germline CDR1 reads SGHRS; CDR2 reads YFSETQ. CDR3 DNA sequence: TGCGCCAGCAGCTTAGGTGGGGGGGCGTCCTACAATGAGCAGTTCTTC. This translates into CASSLGGGASYNEQFF.

A word on this clone: Compared with germline, one end of the junction differs, possibly owing to a read error. The V and J genes are TRBV7-7 and TRBJ1-1, with D possibly TRBD1 on 5 matching bases. This CDR3 has 13 residues. Germline assignment: CDR1 SSHAT and CDR2 FNYEAQ (reference sequence). CDR3 residues: CASSLDRNTEAFF. CDR3 bases: TGTGCTAGCAGCTTAGACAGGAACACTGAAGCTTTCTTT.